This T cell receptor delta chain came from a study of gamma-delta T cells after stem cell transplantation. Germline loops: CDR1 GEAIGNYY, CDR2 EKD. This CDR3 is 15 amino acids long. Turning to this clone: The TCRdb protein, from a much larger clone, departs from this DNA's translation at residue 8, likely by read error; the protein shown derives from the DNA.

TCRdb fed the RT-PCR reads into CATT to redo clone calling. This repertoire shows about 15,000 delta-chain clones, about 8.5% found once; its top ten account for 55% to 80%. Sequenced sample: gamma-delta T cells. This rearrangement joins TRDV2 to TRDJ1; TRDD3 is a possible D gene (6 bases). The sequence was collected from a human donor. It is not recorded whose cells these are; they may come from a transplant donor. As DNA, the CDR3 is TGTGCCTGTGACACCCTGGGGAAGTGGATCGATAACCTCATCTTT. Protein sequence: CACDTLGKWIDNLIF.